A single sample gave rise to the 21 T cell receptor beta chains below, sequenced in a study of blood T cell repertoires in COVID-19. This table comes from immunoSEQ multiplex PCR, and its TCRdb copy is limited to in-frame clones, with some not included. This repertoire shows around 250,000 clones, around 89% found once; its top ten account for approximately 2.3%. Specimen: peripheral blood. These TCRs come from a woman between 55 and 75 years old with COVID-19, enrolled during active disease.

The rearrangement links TRBV3-1 (or the pseudogene TRBV3-2) to TRBJ1-5; no definite D call. The CDR3 runs 13 residues. Germline lookup yields CDR1 LGHDT and CDR2 YNNKEL (reference sequence). V shed 4 bases and J shed 5 bases, with 9 bases lying between them. CDR3 sequence reads: CASSPLGDQPQHF. CDR3 nucleotide sequence: TGTGCCAGCAGCCCCCTCGGGGATCAGCCCCAGCATTTT.

The CDR3 nucleotides read TGTGCCAGCTCACCAGGGATCGGGCAGGGGGTCTACGAGCAGTACTTC. Translation: CASSPGIGQGVYEQYF. This chain connects TRBV18 to TRBJ2-7; TRBD1 aligns across 7 bases. This CDR3 contains 16 residues. V trimming: 2 bases; J trimming: 3 bases; junction bases outside the gene matches: 10. Germline V gene sequence: CDR1 KGHSH, CDR2 LQKENI.

The J gene is TRBJ2-2, the V gene TRBV29-1; 9 nucleotides match TRBD1. This CDR3 has 15 amino acids. Germline V lookup: CDR1 SQVTM, CDR2 ANQGSEA. The V segment lost 0 bases and the J segment 4 bases; nucleotides outside the gene matches: 3. CDR3: CSVEEDRGGTGELFF. In DNA form, the CDR3 reads TGCAGCGTTGAAGAGGACAGGGGAGGCACCGGGGAGCTGTTTTTT.

Turning to this clone: The junction does not match germline at one end; this may be a read error. The J gene is TRBJ1-2, the V gene TRBV11-3, with 9 bases fitting TRBD1. From germline, CDR1 is SGHNT and CDR2 YENEEA. The CDR3 runs to 13 residues. The CDR3, as DNA: TGTGCCAGCAGCTGGAGGGACAGGGCTCCCCTCGCCTTC. It is translated as CASSWRDRAPLAF.

The chain couples TRBV11-2 to TRBJ2-5; weak D call: TRBD2 (6 bases). The V end lost 0 bases, the J end lost 0 bases, and 14 bases lay between the germline ends. This CDR3 is built from 17 residues. CDR1 and CDR2 (germline): SGHAT, FQNNGV. The CDR3 region is CASSLDARTTNQETQYF. The CDR3 DNA follows: TGTGCCAGCAGCTTAGACGCTCGGACTACAAACCAAGAGACCCAGTACTTC.

The V and J genes are TRBV6-2 or TRBV6-3 and TRBJ2-5; a weak D match, TRBD1 (6 bases). The length of the CDR3 is 15 residues. Germline CDR1 is MNHEY and CDR2 is SVGEGT. Trimming stripped 2 bases from V and 5 bases from J, with 15 bases between. Here the CDR3 reads CASSYLQGELETQYF. The CDR3 DNA reads TGTGCCAGCAGTTACCTACAGGGCGAACTGGAGACCCAGTACTTC.

This sequence joins TRBV7-2 and TRBJ1-2, with D possibly being TRBD1 (5 bases). Trimming stripped 5 bases from V and 5 bases from J, with 15 bases between. There are 14 residues in the CDR3. Germline CDR1 reads SGHTA; CDR2 reads FQGNSA. CDR3 loop: CASSGGIGQYGYTF. The CDR3, as DNA: TGTGCCAGCAGCGGGGGGATTGGGCAGTATGGCTACACCTTC.

This clone was recorded only once. The chain recombines TRBV7-9 with TRBJ1-1; the match to TRBD1 covers 7 bases. The trim removed 5 bases at V and 10 bases at J, leaving 4 bases unmatched. The CDR3 has 11 residues. CDR1 is SEHNR and CDR2 is FQNEAQ in the germline V gene (reference sequence). The CDR3 DNA reads as TGTGCCAGCAGCCCCACAGGGGTAGCTTTCTTT. It is translated as CASSPTGVAFF.

The V gene is TRBV19, the J gene TRBJ1-4; 7 bases match TRBD1. J gave up 4 bases and V 5 bases, and 13 bases lay outside the gene matches. Germline values: CDR1 LNHDA, CDR2 SQIVND (reference sequence). CDR3 length: 17 residues. The CDR3 loop reads CASSRAQTGADNEKLFF. CDR3 nucleotide sequence: TGTGCCAGTAGTCGCGCGCAAACAGGGGCTGATAATGAAAAACTGTTTTTT.

The chain joins TRBV7-9 to TRBJ2-1, with 7 bases identical to TRBD2. Germline CDR1 SEHNR, CDR2 FQNEAQ (reference sequence). Trimming took 1 base from V and 4 from J; bases not matched to a gene: 1. CDR3 length: 14 amino acids. The CDR3: CASSLGGLYNEQFF. The CDR3 DNA sequence: TGTGCCAGCAGCTTAGGGGGACTATACAATGAGCAGTTCTTC.

This chain connects TRBV15 to TRBJ1-2; D is possibly TRBD1 (6 bases). Germline V gene data show CDR1 as LNHNV and CDR2 as YYDKDF (reference sequence). The germline V and J ends were trimmed by 0 bases and 7 bases, with 21 bases remaining between them. The CDR3 totals 17 residues. The CDR3 region has the DNA TGTGCCACCAGCAGAGATCTTGGGCAGGGGACGGGGTTTGGCTACACCTTC. Protein: CATSRDLGQGTGFGYTF.

The J gene is TRBJ1-4, the V gene TRBV7-6; no clear D. There are 15 residues in the CDR3. V dropped 7 bases and J dropped 3 bases, with 15 bases sitting between them. In germline, CDR1 is SGHVS, CDR2 FNYEAQ. CDR3 in amino acids: CASTFAGSPNEKLFF. The CDR3 coding sequence is TGTGCCAGCACCTTCGCCGGGTCCCCTAATGAAAAACTGTTTTTT.

This sequence joins TRBV27 and TRBJ1-1, with D possibly TRBD1 on 6 matching bases. This CDR3 is 14 amino acids long. Trimming took off 4 bases at V and 4 bases at J, with 13 bases between the two ends. Germline V gene lookup returns CDR1 MNHEY and CDR2 SMNVEV (reference sequence). The CDR3: CASSYGTLGTEAFF. The CDR3 DNA sequence: TGTGCCAGCAGTTACGGGACATTGGGCACTGAAGCTTTCTTT.

The rearrangement uses TRBV7-9 and TRBJ2-7; the match to TRBD2 covers 14 bases. V was clipped by 4 bases and J by 5 bases; unmatched bases: 13. Germline CDR1 SEHNR, CDR2 FQNEAQ (reference sequence). This CDR3 spans 18 amino acids. The CDR3 region has the DNA TGTGCCAGCAGCTCCCTCGGGACTAGCGGGGGCGGAGGTCACGAGCAGTACTTC. Its protein is CASSSLGTSGGGGHEQYF.

The rearrangement uses TRBV4-3 and TRBJ1-5; D perhaps matches TRBD1 (5 bases). The CDR3 extends over 13 amino acids. V was clipped by 0 bases and J by 7 bases, with 7 bases between them. In germline, CDR1 is LGHNA, CDR2 YSLEER. CDR3 nucleotide sequence: TGCGCCAGCAGCCAAGATAAGGGGCAGCCCCAGCATTTT. It is translated as CASSQDKGQPQHF.

The chain uses TRBV19 and TRBJ1-2; tentative D call: TRBD1 (5 bases). This CDR3 is built from 13 residues. The germline V and J ends were trimmed by 8 bases and 4 bases, with 14 bases remaining between them. Germline-derived CDR1 and CDR2 are LNHDA and SQIVND (reference sequence). The CDR3 spells CASRQSQIYGYTF. The CDR3 DNA sequence: TGTGCCAGTCGACAGTCCCAGATCTATGGCTACACCTTC.

This clone has just a few counts. The chain recombines TRBV2 with TRBJ1-1, with D hard to call. Germline V gives CDR1 SNHLY, CDR2 FYNNEI. The CDR3 is 13 residues long. The V end lost 7 bases, the J end lost 7 bases, and 16 bases lay between the germline ends. CDR3 protein: CASNPGRRYEAFF. DNA for the CDR3: TGTGCCAGCAACCCGGGGAGGAGGTATGAAGCTTTCTTT.

This chain uses TRBV30 with TRBJ1-3; D is unclear. Germline V lookup: CDR1 GTSNPN, CDR2 SVGIG (reference sequence). CDR3 length: 12 amino acids. V was shortened by 1 base and J by 4 bases, with 5 bases between the two germline ends. The CDR3: CAWSAQGNTIYF. DNA of the CDR3: TGTGCCTGGAGTGCCCAGGGAAACACCATATATTTT.

This sequence joins TRBV3-1 (or the pseudogene TRBV3-2) and TRBJ1-5; tentative D call: TRBD1 (5 bases). Germline V gene data show CDR1 as LGHDT and CDR2 as YNNKEL (reference sequence). The length of the CDR3 is 15 residues. V was trimmed by 4 bases and J by 0 bases, leaving 10 bases between them. CDR3 nucleotides: TGTGCCAGCAGCCGGGGGGGGTTTAGCAATCAGCCCCAGCATTTT. Protein: CASSRGGFSNQPQHF.

The V gene is TRBV5-1, the J gene TRBJ1-2; 10 nucleotides align to TRBD1. The V gene's germline CDR1 is SGHRS and CDR2 YFSETQ. Losses at the gene ends were 4 bases for V and 8 bases for J; bases not matched to a gene: 8. This CDR3 has 14 amino acids. Written as DNA, the CDR3 is TGCGCCAGCAGCCCGGCCGGGACAGGGGAAGGCTACACCTTC. Its translation: CASSPAGTGEGYTF.

The chain links TRBV6-5 to TRBJ2-2; TRBD2 agrees at 9 bases. Per the germline V gene, CDR1 is MNHEY and CDR2 is SVGAGI. J was trimmed by 4 bases and V by 7 bases; bases with no gene match: 1. CDR3 length: 13 amino acids. The chain's CDR3 is CASTRGGTGELFF. The CDR3 region has the DNA TGTGCCAGCACGCGGGGGGGCACCGGGGAGCTGTTTTTT.